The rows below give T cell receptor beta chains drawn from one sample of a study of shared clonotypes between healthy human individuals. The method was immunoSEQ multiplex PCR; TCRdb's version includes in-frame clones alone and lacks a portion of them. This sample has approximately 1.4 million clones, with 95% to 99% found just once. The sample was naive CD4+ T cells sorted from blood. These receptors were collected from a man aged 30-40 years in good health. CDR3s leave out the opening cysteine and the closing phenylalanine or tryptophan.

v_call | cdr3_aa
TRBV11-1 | ASSSRRGNTGELF
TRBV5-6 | ASSPDRRHEQY
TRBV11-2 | ASSLELGGYTDTQY
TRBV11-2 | ASSPDSYNEKLF
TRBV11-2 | ASSFSPGRYGYT
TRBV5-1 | ASSLVLTLTSSGNEQF
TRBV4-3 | ASSQITGVGENTEAF
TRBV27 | ASRKAWTDTQY
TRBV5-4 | ASSNAGGLGEQY
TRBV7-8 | ASSLVVEGGRRETQY
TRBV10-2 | ASGASGIYEQY
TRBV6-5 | ASSYGTRGTYEQY
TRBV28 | ASSLGGSKIHEQY
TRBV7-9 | ASTQVPGERAF
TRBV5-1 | ASSLGDGQNEKLF
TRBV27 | ASSPQRERNTQY
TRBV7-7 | ASRPKGGARETQY
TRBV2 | ASSGLGQEIAQY
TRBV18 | ASSARLAGYNEQF
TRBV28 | ASSLGRDYEQY